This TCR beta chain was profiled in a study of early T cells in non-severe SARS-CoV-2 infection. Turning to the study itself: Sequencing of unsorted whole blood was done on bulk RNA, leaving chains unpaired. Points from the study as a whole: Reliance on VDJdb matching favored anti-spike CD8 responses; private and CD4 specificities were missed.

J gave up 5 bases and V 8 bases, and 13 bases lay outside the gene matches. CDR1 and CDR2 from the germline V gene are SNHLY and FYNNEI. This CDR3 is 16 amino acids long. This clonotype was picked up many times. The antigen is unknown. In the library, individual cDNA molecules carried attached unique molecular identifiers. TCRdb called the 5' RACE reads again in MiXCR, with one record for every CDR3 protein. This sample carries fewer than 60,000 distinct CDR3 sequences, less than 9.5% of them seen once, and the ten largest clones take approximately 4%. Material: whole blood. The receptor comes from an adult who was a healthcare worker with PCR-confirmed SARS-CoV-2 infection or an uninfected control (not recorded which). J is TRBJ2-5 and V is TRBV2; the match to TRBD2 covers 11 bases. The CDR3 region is CASGGTSGQSSETQYF. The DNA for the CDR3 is TGTGCCAGCGGTGGGACTAGCGGACAAAGCTCGGAGACCCAGTACTTC.